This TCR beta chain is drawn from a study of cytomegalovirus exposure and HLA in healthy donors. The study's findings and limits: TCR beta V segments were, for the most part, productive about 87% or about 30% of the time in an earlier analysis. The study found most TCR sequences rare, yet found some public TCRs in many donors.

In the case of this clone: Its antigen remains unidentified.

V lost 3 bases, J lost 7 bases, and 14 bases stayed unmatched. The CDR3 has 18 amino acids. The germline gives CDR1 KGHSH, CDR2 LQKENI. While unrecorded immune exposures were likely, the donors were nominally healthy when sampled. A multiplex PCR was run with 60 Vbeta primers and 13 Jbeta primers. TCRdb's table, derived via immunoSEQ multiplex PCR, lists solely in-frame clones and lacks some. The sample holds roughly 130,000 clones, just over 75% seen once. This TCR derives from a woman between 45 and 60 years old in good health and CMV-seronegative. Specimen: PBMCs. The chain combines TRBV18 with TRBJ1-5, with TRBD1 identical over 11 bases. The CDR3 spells CASSPLEWTGGLGQPQHF. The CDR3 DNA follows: TGTGCCAGCTCACCGCTAGAATGGACAGGGGGCTTAGGGCAGCCCCAGCATTTT.